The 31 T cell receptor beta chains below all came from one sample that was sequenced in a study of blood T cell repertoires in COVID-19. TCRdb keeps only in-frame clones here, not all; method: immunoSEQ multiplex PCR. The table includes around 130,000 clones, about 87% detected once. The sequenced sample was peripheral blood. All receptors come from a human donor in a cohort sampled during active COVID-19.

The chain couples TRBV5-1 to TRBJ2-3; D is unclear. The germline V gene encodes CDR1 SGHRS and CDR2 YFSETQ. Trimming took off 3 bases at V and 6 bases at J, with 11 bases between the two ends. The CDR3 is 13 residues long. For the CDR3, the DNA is TGCGCCAGCAGCTACTCTCCTACGGATACGCAGTATTTT. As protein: CASSYSPTDTQYF.

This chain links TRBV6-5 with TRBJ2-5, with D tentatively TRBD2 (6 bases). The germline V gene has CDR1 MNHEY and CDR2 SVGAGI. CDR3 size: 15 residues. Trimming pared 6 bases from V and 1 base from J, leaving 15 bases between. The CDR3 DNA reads TGTGCCAGCAGGCCGCGGACTAACACCCAAGAGACCCAGTACTTC. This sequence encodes CASRPRTNTQETQYF.

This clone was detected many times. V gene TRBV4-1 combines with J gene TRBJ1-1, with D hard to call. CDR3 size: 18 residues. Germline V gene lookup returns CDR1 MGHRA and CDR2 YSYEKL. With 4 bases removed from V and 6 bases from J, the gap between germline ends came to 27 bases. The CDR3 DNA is TGCGCCAGCAGCCCCCTCTTTACGACATCTCAGGTTTCAGCTGAAGCTTTCTTT. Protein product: CASSPLFTTSQVSAEAFF.

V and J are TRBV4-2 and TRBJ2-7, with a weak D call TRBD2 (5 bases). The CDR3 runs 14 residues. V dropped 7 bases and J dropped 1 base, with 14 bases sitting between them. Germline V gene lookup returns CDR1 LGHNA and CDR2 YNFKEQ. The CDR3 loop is CASTPSPGSYEQYF. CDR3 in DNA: TGTGCCAGCACTCCCTCTCCGGGGTCCTACGAGCAGTACTTC.

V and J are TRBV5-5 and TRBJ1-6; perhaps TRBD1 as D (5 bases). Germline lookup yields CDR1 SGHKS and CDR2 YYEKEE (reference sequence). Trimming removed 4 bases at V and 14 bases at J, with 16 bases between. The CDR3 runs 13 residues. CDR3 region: CASSPVGGKALHF. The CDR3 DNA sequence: TGTGCCAGCAGCCCGGTGGGGGGGAAGGCCCTCCACTTT.

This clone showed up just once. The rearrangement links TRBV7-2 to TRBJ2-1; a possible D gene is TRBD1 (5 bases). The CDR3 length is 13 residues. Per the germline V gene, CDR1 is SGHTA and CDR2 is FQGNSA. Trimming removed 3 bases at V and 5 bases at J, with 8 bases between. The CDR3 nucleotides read TGTGCCAGCAGCTTGGGGCCACACAATGAGCAGTTCTTC. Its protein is CASSLGPHNEQFF.

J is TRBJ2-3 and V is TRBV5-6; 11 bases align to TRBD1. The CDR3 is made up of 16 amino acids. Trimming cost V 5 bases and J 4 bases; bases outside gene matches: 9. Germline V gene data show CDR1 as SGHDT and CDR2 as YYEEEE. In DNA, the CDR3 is TGTGCCAGCAGTTACCGGACAGGGGGCATGGCAGATACGCAGTATTTT. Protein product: CASSYRTGGMADTQYF.

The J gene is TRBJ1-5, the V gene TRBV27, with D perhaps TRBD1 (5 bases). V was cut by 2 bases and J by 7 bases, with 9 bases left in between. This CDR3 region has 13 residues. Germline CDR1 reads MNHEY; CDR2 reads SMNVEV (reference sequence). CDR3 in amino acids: CASSLREGQPQHF. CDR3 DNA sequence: TGTGCCAGCAGTTTAAGGGAGGGGCAGCCCCAGCATTTT.

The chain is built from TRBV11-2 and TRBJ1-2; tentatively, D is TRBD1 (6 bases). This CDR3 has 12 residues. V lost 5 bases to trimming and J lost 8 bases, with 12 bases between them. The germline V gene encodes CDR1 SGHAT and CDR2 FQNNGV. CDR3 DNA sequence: TGTGCCAGCAGCGGACAGAGGTTGGGCTACACCTTC. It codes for CASSGQRLGYTF.

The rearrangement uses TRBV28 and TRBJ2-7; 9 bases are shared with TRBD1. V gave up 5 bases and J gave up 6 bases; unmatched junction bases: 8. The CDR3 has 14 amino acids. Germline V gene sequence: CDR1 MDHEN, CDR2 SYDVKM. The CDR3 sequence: CASSIPGTGSEQYF. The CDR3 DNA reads TGTGCCAGCAGTATACCCGGGACAGGGTCCGAGCAGTACTTC. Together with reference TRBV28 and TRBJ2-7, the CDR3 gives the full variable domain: DVKVTQSSRYLVKRTGEKVFLECVQDMDHENMFWYRQDPGLGLRLIYFSYDVKMKEKGDIPEGYSVSREKKERFSLILESASTNQTSMYLCASSIPGTGSEQYFGPGTRLTVT.

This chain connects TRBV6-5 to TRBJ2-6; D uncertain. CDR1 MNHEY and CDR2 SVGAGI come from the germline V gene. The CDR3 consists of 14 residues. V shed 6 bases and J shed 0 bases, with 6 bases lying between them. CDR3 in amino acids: CASSPDSGANVLTF. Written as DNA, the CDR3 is TGTGCCAGCAGCCCAGACTCTGGGGCCAACGTCCTGACTTTC.

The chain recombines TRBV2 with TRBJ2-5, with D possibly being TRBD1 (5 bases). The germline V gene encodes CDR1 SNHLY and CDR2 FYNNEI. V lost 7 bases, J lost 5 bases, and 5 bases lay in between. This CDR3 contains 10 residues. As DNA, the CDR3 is TGTGCCAGCAACAGGGAGACCCAGTACTTC. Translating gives CASNRETQYF. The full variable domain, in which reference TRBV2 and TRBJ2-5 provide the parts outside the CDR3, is EPEVTQTPSHQVTQMGQEVILRCVPISNHLYFYWYRQILGQKVEFLVSFYNNEISEKSEIFDDQFSVERPDGSNFTLKIRSTKLEDSAMYFCASNRETQYFGPGTRLLVL.

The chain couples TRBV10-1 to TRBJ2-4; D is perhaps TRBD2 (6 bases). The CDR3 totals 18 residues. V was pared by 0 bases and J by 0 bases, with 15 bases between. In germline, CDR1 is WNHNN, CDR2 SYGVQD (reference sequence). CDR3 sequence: CASSESISGLLAKNIQYF. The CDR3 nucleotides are TGCGCCAGCAGTGAGTCGATTAGCGGTTTATTAGCCAAAAACATTCAGTACTTC.

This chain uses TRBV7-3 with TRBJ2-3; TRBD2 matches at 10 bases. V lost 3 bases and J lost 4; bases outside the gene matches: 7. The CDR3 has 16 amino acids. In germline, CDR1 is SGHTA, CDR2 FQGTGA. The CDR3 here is CASSLSSGSGADTQYF. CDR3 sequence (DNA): TGTGCCAGCAGCTTGTCTAGCGGGAGTGGGGCAGATACGCAGTATTTT. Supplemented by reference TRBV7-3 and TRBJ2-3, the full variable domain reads GAGVSQTPSNKVTEKGKYVELRCDPISGHTALYWYRQSLGQGPEFLIYFQGTGAADDSGLPNDRFFAVRPEGSVSTLKIQRTERGDSAVYLCASSLSSGSGADTQYFGPGTRLTVL.

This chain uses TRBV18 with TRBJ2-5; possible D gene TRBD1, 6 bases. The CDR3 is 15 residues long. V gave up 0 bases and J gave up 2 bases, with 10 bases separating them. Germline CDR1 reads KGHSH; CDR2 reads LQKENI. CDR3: CASSPPQGRQETQYF. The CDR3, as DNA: TGTGCCAGCTCACCACCCCAGGGGCGACAAGAGACCCAGTACTTC.

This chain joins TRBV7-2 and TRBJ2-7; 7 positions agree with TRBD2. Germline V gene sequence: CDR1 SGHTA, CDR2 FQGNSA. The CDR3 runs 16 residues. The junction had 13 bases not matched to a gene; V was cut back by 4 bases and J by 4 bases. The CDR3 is CASSSRPAGEDYEQYF. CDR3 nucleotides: TGTGCCAGCAGCTCCCGGCCCGCGGGGGAGGATTACGAGCAGTACTTC. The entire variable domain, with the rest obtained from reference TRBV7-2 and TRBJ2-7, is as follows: GAGVSQSPSNKVTEKGKDVELRCDPISGHTALYWYRQSLGQGLEFLIYFQGNSAPDKSGLPSDRFSAERTGGSVSTLTIQRTQQEDSAVYLCASSSRPAGEDYEQYFGPGTRLTVT.

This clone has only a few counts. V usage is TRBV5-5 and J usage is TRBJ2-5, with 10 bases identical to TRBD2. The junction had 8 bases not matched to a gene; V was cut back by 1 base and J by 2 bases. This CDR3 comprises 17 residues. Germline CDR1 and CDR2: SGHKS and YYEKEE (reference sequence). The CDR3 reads CASSLRLAGAFQETQYF. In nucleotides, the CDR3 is TGTGCCAGCAGCTTGCGGCTAGCGGGGGCATTTCAAGAGACCCAGTACTTC.

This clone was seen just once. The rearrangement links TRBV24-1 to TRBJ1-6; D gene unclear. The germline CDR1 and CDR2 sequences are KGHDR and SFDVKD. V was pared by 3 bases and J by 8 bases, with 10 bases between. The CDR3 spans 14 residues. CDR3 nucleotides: TGTGCCACCAGTGATAGAAACAATGATTCACCCCTCCACTTT. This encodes CATSDRNNDSPLHF.

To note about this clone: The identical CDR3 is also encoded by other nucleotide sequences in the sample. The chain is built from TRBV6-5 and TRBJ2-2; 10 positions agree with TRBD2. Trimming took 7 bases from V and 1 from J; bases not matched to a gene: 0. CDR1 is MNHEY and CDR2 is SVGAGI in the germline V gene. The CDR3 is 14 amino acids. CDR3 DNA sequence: TGTGCCAGCACTAGCGGGGGGAACACCGGGGAGCTGTTTTTT. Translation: CASTSGGNTGELFF.

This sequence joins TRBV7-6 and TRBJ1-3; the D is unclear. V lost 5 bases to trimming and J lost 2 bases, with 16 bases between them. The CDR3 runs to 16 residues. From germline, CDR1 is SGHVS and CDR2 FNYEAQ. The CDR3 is CASSRGSVRPGNTIYF. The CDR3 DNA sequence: TGTGCCAGCAGCCGCGGGTCGGTCAGGCCTGGAAACACCATATATTTT.

The CDR3 sequence is CATSDPTGEGYGYTF. CDR3 DNA: TGTGCCACCAGTGACCCGACAGGGGAGGGCTATGGCTACACCTTC. V usage is TRBV24-1 and J usage is TRBJ1-2; 8 nucleotides align to TRBD1. The ends lost 4 bases at V and 4 bases at J; junction bases unmatched: 7. Germline CDR1 is KGHDR and CDR2 is SFDVKD. The CDR3 has 15 residues.

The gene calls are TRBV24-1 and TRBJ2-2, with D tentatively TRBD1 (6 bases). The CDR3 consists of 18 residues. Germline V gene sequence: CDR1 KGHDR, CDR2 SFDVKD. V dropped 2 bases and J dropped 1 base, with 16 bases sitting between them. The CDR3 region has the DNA TGTGCCACCAGTGATTCTGGCCGAGGGGGAAAGAACACCGGGGAGCTGTTTTTT. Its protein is CATSDSGRGGKNTGELFF.

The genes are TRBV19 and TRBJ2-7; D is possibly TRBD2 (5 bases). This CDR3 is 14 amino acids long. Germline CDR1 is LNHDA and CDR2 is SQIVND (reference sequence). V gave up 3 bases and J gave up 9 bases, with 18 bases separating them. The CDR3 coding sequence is TGTGCCAGTAGTATTAGCGATGCCCCAGGTTCGCAGTACTTC. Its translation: CASSISDAPGSQYF. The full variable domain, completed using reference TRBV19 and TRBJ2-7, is DGGITQSPKYLFRKEGQNVTLSCEQNLNHDAMYWYRQDPGQGLRLIYYSQIVNDFQKGDIAEGYSVSREKKESFPLTVTSAQKNPTAFYLCASSISDAPGSQYFGPGTRLTVT.

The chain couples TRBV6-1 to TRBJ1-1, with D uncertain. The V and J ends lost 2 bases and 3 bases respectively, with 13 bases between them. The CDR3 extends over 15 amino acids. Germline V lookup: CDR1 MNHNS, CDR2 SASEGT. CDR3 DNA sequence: TGTGCCAGCAGTGAATTCCCAGGTCGGTACACTGAAGCTTTCTTT. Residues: CASSEFPGRYTEAFF.

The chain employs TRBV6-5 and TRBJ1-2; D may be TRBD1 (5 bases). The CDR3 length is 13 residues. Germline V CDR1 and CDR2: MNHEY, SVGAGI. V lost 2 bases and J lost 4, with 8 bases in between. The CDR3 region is CASSYAGGYGYTF. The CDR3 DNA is TGTGCCAGCAGTTACGCGGGGGGCTATGGCTACACCTTC.

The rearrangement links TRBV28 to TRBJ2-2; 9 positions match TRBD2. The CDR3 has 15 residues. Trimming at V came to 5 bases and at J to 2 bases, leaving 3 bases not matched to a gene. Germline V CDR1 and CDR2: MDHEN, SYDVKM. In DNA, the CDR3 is TGTGCCAGCAGTCCTAGCGGGACCAACACCGGGGAGCTGTTTTTT. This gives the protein CASSPSGTNTGELFF.

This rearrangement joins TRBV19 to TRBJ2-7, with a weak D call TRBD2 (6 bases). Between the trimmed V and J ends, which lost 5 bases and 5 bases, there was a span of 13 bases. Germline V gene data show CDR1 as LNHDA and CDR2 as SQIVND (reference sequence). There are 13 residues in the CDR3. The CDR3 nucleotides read TGTGCCAGTAGTTCCGGAGGGTGGAACGAGCAGTACTTC. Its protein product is CASSSGGWNEQYF. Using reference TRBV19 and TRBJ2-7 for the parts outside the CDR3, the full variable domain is DGGITQSPKYLFRKEGQNVTLSCEQNLNHDAMYWYRQDPGQGLRLIYYSQIVNDFQKGDIAEGYSVSREKKESFPLTVTSAQKNPTAFYLCASSSGGWNEQYFGPGTRLTVT.

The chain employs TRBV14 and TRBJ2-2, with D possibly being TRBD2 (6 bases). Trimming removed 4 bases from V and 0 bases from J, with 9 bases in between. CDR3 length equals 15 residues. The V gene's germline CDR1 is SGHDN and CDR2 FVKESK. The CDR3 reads CASSPGRSNTGELFF. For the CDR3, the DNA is TGTGCCAGCAGCCCTGGGAGGTCGAACACCGGGGAGCTGTTTTTT.

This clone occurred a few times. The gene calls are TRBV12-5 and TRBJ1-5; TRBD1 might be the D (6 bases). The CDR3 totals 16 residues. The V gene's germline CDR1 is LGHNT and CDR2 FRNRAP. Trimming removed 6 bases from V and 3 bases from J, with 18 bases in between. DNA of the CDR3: TGTGCTAGTGGCTCCGAAGGTTGGGACACCAATCAGCCCCAGCATTTT. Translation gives CASGSEGWDTNQPQHF.

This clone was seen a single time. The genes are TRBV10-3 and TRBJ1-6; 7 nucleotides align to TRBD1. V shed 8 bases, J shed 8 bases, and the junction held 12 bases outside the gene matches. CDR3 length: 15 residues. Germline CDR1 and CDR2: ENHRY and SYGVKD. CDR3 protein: CAIPSGGQTDSPLHF. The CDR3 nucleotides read TGTGCCATCCCTAGTGGGGGACAGACTGATTCACCCCTCCACTTT.

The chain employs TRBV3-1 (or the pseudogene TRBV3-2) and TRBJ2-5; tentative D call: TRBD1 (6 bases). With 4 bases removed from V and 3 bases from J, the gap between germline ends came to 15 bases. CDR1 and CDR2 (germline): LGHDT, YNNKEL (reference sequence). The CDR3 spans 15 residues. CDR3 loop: CASSLHREGEETQYF. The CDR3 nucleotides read TGTGCCAGCAGCCTACACAGGGAAGGTGAAGAGACCCAGTACTTC.